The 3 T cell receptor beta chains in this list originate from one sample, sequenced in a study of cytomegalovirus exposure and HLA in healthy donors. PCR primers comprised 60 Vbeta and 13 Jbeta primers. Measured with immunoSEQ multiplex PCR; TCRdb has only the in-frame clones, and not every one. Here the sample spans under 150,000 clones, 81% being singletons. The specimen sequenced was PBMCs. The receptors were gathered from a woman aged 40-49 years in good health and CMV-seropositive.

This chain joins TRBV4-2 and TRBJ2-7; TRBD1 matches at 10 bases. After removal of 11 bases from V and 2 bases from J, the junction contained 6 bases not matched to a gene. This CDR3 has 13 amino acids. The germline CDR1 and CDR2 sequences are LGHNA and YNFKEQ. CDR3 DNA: TGTGCCTCTCGAGGGACAGGGGCCTACGAGCAGTACTTC. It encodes CASRGTGAYEQYF.

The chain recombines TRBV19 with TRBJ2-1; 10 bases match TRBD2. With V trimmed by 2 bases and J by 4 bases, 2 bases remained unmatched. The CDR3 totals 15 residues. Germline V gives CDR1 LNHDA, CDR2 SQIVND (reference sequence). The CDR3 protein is CASSIRLAGYNEQFF. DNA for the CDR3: TGTGCCAGTAGTATACGACTAGCGGGTTACAATGAGCAGTTCTTC.

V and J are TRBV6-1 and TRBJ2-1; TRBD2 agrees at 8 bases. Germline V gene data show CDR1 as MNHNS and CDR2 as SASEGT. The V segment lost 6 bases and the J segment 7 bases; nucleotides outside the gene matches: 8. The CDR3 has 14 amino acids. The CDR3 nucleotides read TGTGCCAGCAGACCAACTACGGGGGGGAATGAGCAGTTCTTC. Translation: CASRPTTGGNEQFF.